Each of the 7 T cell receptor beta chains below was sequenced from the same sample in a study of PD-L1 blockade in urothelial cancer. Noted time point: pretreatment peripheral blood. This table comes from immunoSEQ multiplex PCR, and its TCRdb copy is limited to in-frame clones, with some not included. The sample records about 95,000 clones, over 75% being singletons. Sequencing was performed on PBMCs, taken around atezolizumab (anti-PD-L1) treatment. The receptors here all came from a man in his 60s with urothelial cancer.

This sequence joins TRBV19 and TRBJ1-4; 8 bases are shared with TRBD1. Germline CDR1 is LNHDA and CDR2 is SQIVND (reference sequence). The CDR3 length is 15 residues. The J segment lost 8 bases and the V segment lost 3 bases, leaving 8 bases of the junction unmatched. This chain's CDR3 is CASSMGTGGPEKLFF. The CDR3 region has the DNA TGTGCCAGTAGTATGGGGACAGGAGGCCCGGAAAAACTGTTTTTT.

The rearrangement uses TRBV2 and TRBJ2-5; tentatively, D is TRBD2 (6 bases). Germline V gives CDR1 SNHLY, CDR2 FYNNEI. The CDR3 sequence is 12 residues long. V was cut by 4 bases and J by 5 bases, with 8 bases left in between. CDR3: CASSVGGETQYF. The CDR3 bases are TGTGCCAGCAGTGTTGGAGGGGAGACCCAGTACTTC.

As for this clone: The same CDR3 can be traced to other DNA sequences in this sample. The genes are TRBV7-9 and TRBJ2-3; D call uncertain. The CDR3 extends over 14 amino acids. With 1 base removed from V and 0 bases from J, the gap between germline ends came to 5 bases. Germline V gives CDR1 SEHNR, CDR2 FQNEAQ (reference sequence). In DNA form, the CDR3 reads TGTGCCAGCAGCTTAGGACTGAGCACAGATACGCAGTATTTT. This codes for CASSLGLSTDTQYF.

The CDR3 here is CASSKQATPGEKLFF. For the CDR3, the DNA is TGTGCCAGCAGCAAACAGGCAACCCCGGGTGAAAAACTGTTTTTT. The chain uses TRBV5-6 and TRBJ1-4; a weak D match, TRBD1 (5 bases). Germline-derived CDR1 and CDR2 are SGHDT and YYEEEE. The CDR3 has 15 amino acids. V gave up 4 bases and J gave up 7 bases, with 17 bases separating them.

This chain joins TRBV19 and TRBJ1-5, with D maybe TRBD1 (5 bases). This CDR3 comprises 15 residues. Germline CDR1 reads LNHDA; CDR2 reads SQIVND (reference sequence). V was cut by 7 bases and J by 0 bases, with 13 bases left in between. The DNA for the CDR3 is TGTGCCAGTACCCGGGGGGGGGATAGCAATCAGCCCCAGCATTTT. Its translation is CASTRGGDSNQPQHF.

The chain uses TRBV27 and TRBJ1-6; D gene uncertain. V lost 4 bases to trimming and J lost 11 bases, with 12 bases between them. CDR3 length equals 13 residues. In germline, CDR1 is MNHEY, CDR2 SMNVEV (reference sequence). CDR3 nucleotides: TGTGCCAGCAGTTCAACCGAGAGAACACCCCTCCACTTT. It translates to CASSSTERTPLHF.

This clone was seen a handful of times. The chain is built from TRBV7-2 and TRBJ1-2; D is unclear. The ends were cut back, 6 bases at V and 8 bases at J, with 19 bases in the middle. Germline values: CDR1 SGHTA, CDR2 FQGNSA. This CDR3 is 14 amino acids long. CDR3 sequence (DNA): TGTGCCAGCAGGCTCGCGGGGAACACCGAGGGCTACACCTTC. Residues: CASRLAGNTEGYTF.